This passage covers 12 T cell receptor beta chains from one sample sequenced in a study of blood T cell repertoires in COVID-19. Method: immunoSEQ multiplex PCR; TCRdb's copy keeps in-frame clones and lacks some. Here the sample spans fewer than 90,000 clones, roughly 96% being singletons. Source material: peripheral blood. These receptors were taken from a human donor with active COVID-19. The donor label of this sample is uncertain.

J is TRBJ1-5 and V is TRBV9, with 7 nucleotides matching TRBD1. CDR1 is SGDLS, CDR2 YYNGEE, per germline. The CDR3 sequence is 16 residues long. V was pared by 3 bases and J by 4 bases, with 10 bases of the junction left unmatched. The CDR3 DNA sequence: TGTGCCAGCAGCGCCGGCGGGACAGACTATAATCAGCCCCAGCATTTT. Translation: CASSAGGTDYNQPQHF.

The rearrangement uses TRBV3-1 (or the pseudogene TRBV3-2) and TRBJ1-6; D is uncertain. The V gene lost 0 bases and the J gene lost 13 bases, with 16 bases spanning the gap. CDR3 size: 15 residues. Germline CDR1 reads LGHDT; CDR2 reads YNNKEL (reference sequence). In DNA form, the CDR3 reads TGTGCCAGCAGCCAAGAGGGTACAGTAGGATACCCCCTCCACTTT. Translation gives CASSQEGTVGYPLHF.

The chain carries TRBV4-1 and TRBJ2-5, with 7 nucleotides matching TRBD2. CDR1 and CDR2 (germline): MGHRA, YSYEKL. V lost 2 bases, J lost 2 bases, and 17 bases stayed unmatched. The CDR3 covers 19 residues. CDR3 nucleotides: TGCGCCAGCAGCCAATTCGGAGGGCCGGGGACTACCCGTCAAGAGACCCAGTACTTC. Its protein is CASSQFGGPGTTRQETQYF.

This chain links TRBV18 with TRBJ2-7; D possibly corresponds to TRBD2 (5 bases). V shed 2 bases and J shed 6 bases, with 14 bases lying between them. This CDR3 has 14 residues. Germline V CDR1 and CDR2: KGHSH, LQKENI. The CDR3 here is CASSPSSTGSEQYF. CDR3 sequence (DNA): TGTGCCAGCTCACCAAGCTCGACGGGGTCCGAGCAGTACTTC.

The chain couples TRBV5-6 to TRBJ2-3, with TRBD1 matching over 8 bases. The ends lost 9 bases at V and 4 bases at J; junction bases unmatched: 10. CDR3 length equals 14 residues. From germline, CDR1 is SGHDT and CDR2 YYEEEE. In DNA form, the CDR3 reads TGTGCCACCCAGGGGGCCCCCAGCGCAGATACGCAGTATTTT. Encoded protein: CATQGAPSADTQYF. Combining the CDR3 with reference TRBV5-6 and TRBJ2-3 gives the whole variable domain DAGVTQSPTHLIKTRGQQVTLRCSPKSGHDTVSWYQQALGQGPQFIFQYYEEEERQRGNFPDRFSGHQFPNYSSELNVNALLLGDSALYLCATQGAPSADTQYFGPGTRLTVL.

The chain employs TRBV3-1 (or the pseudogene TRBV3-2) and TRBJ2-1; TRBD2 agrees at 12 bases. With V trimmed by 6 bases and J by 9 bases, 6 bases remained unmatched. Germline CDR1 LGHDT, CDR2 YNNKEL (reference sequence). There are 14 residues in the CDR3. In DNA form, the CDR3 reads TGTGCCAGCAGACCTAGCGGGGGGGCCCGTGAGCAGTTCTTC. Translating gives CASRPSGGAREQFF.

The rearrangement joins TRBV29-1 to TRBJ1-4, with TRBD1 identical over 7 bases. CDR3 size: 12 residues. Germline CDR1 reads SQVTM; CDR2 reads ANQGSEA. Trimming at V came to 4 bases and at J to 9 bases, leaving 5 bases not matched to a gene. CDR3: CSVAGDRQKLFF. DNA for the CDR3: TGCAGCGTTGCCGGGGACAGACAAAAACTGTTTTTT.

V usage is TRBV2 and J usage is TRBJ1-4; D perhaps matches TRBD1 (5 bases). Trimming cost V 4 bases and J 0 bases, with 12 bases left between them. The CDR3 sequence is 16 residues long. CDR1 and CDR2 from the germline V gene are SNHLY and FYNNEI. The CDR3 sequence: CASSAAGYATNEKLFF. DNA for the CDR3: TGTGCCAGCAGTGCGGCAGGGTACGCAACTAATGAAAAACTGTTTTTT.

This chain connects TRBV14 to TRBJ1-3; 8 bases fit TRBD1. Germline assignment: CDR1 SGHDN and CDR2 FVKESK. Germline trimming cut 1 base from V and 7 bases from J; bases unmatched to any gene: 3. This CDR3 has 14 residues. Here the CDR3 DNA reads TGTGCCAGCAGCCAAGGACAGGGGACGAACACCATATATTTT. It codes for CASSQGQGTNTIYF.

The V call is TRBV10-2, the J call TRBJ2-7; maybe TRBD1 (5 bases). This CDR3 spans 13 amino acids. Trimming cost V 7 bases and J 0 bases, with 10 bases left between them. In germline, CDR1 is WSHSY, CDR2 SAAADI. The CDR3, as DNA: TGCGCCAGCAACCCAGACAGCTCCTACGAGCAGTACTTC. Translation: CASNPDSSYEQYF.

The chain carries TRBV6-5 and TRBJ2-7, with D perhaps TRBD1 (6 bases). The CDR3 sequence is 12 residues long. Per the germline V gene, CDR1 is MNHEY and CDR2 is SVGAGI. The V gene lost 0 bases and the J gene lost 9 bases, with 9 bases spanning the gap. CDR3 loop: CASSYSGQRQYF. CDR3 sequence (DNA): TGTGCCAGCAGTTACTCCGGACAGCGGCAGTACTTC.

This clone was recorded only once. The V call is TRBV28, the J call TRBJ2-7, with unresolved D. The V end was cut by 6 bases, the J end by 0 bases, with 15 bases between. Germline V CDR1 and CDR2: MDHEN, SYDVKM. The CDR3 is 15 amino acids. The chain's CDR3 is CASRPDTTNSYEQYF. CDR3 nucleotide sequence: TGTGCCAGCAGGCCCGACACCACGAACTCCTACGAGCAGTACTTC. The full variable domain, rest sourced from reference TRBV28 and TRBJ2-7, is DVKVTQSSRYLVKRTGEKVFLECVQDMDHENMFWYRQDPGLGLRLIYFSYDVKMKEKGDIPEGYSVSREKKERFSLILESASTNQTSMYLCASRPDTTNSYEQYFGPGTRLTVT.